The 6 T cell receptor beta chains in this list originate from one sample, sequenced in a study of blood T cell repertoires in COVID-19. This table comes from immunoSEQ multiplex PCR, and its TCRdb copy is limited to in-frame clones, with some not included. The data show 120,000 to 150,000 clones, 88% seen once. The material sequenced was peripheral blood. These TCRs come from a human donor with COVID-19, enrolled during active disease. The donor label of this sample is uncertain.

As for this clone: The junction does not match germline at one end; this may be a read error. The chain is built from TRBV6-1 and TRBJ1-4; 8 bases map to TRBD1. From germline, CDR1 is MNHNS and CDR2 SASEGT. The CDR3 loop spans 14 amino acids. CDR3 amino acids: CASSEVVSGDRSLF. The CDR3 nucleotides are TGTGCCAGCAGTGAAGTCGTCTCGGGGGACAGGTCGCTTTTT.

V is TRBV5-1 and J is TRBJ1-3, with 9 bases aligning to TRBD1. CDR3 length: 17 amino acids. CDR1 is SGHRS, CDR2 YFSETQ, per germline. Germline trimming cut 4 bases from V and 0 bases from J; bases unmatched to any gene: 8. CDR3 residues: CASSGGQGRISGNTIYF. In DNA, the CDR3 is TGCGCCAGCAGCGGAGGACAGGGGCGTATCTCTGGAAACACCATATATTTT.

The V call is TRBV19, the J call TRBJ1-4; 8 nucleotides match TRBD1. The V gene's germline CDR1 is LNHDA and CDR2 SQIVND (reference sequence). The CDR3 sequence is 14 residues long. The junction had 7 bases not matched to a gene; V was cut back by 6 bases and J by 7 bases. The CDR3 is CASSTQGAGEKLFF. The CDR3 nucleotides read TGTGCCAGTAGCACTCAGGGGGCTGGTGAAAAACTGTTTTTT.

The chain links TRBV3-1 (or the pseudogene TRBV3-2) to TRBJ2-5; 14 bases agree with TRBD2. Germline lookup yields CDR1 LGHDT and CDR2 YNNKEL (reference sequence). The CDR3 contains 15 residues. V lost 6 bases, J lost 2 bases, and 2 bases stayed unmatched. The DNA for the CDR3 is TGTGCCAGCAGAAGACTAGCGGGGGGGCAAGAGACCCAGTACTTC. As protein: CASRRLAGGQETQYF.

The J gene is TRBJ2-2, the V gene TRBV11-3; weak D call: TRBD1 (6 bases). The CDR3 is 15 residues long. Germline V lookup: CDR1 SGHNT, CDR2 YENEEA. V lost 3 bases and J 0 bases, leaving 8 bases between the germline ends. The CDR3 is CASSLAGANTGELFF. The CDR3, as DNA: TGTGCCAGCAGCTTGGCAGGGGCGAACACCGGGGAGCTGTTTTTT.

V usage is TRBV19 and J usage is TRBJ1-2, with D possibly TRBD1 on 6 matching bases. CDR1 is LNHDA and CDR2 is SQIVND in the germline V gene (reference sequence). This CDR3 spans 13 amino acids. Trimming shortened V by 10 bases and J by 2 bases, and 14 bases separated the two germline ends. The CDR3 sequence: CATQGTYNYGYTF. Written as DNA, the CDR3 is TGTGCCACTCAGGGGACCTACAACTATGGCTACACCTTC.